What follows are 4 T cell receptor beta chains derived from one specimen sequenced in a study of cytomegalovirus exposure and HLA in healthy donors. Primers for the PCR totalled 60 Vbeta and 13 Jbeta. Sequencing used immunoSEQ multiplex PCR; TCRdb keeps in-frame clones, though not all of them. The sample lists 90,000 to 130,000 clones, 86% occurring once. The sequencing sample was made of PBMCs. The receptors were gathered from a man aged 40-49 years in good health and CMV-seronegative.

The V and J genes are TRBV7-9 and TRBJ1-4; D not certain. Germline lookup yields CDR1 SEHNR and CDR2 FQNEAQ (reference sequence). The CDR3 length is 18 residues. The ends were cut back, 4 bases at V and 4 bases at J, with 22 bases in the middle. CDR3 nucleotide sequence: TGTGCCAGCAGCTCCTTGAGGCAGCCATGGGGAGATAATGAAAAACTGTTTTTT. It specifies CASSSLRQPWGDNEKLFF.

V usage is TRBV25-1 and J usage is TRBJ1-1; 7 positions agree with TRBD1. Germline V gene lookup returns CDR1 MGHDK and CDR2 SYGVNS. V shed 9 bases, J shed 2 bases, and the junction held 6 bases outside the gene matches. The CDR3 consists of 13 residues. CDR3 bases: TGTGCCAGTAGTCAGGGGGTAAACACTGAAGCTTTCTTT. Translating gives CASSQGVNTEAFF.

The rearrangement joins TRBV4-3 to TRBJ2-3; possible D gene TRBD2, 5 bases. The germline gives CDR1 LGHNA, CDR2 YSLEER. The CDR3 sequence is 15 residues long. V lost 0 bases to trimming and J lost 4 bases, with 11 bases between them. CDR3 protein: CASSQDSAGPDTQYF. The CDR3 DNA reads TGCGCCAGCAGCCAAGATTCGGCGGGCCCAGATACGCAGTATTTT.

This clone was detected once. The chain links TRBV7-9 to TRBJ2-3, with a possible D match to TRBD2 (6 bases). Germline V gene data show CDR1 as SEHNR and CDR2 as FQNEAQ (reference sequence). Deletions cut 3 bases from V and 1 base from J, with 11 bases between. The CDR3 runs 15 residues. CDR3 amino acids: CASSLEGTGTDTQYF. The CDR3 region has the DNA TGTGCCAGCAGCTTGGAGGGAACGGGCACAGATACGCAGTATTTT.